The sequence of this T cell receptor beta chain was determined in a study of T cells after yellow fever vaccination. CDR1 is SGDLS, CDR2 YYNGEE, per germline. V dropped 3 bases and J dropped 5; count of bases not matched to a gene: 10. The CDR3 consists of 17 residues. TCRdb re-analysed the 5' RACE reads in MiXCR, keeping a single row per CDR3 protein. The table lists 450,000 to 550,000 distinct CDR3 sequences, about 19% of them singletons. The source material was PBMCs, sampled 15 days after the yellow fever booster vaccination. This rearrangement joins TRBV9 to TRBJ2-2; 10 bases are shared with TRBD2. The sequence was obtained from a man aged 30 to 45 who received the YFV17D yellow fever vaccine. In DNA form, the CDR3 reads TGTGCCAGCAGCGCCTCTAGCGGGAGTATGGGGACCGGGGAGCTGTTTTTT. Its translation is CASSASSGSMGTGELFF.